A selection of T cell receptor beta chains follows, all from one sample in a study of T cells in Graves' hyperthyroidism and ophthalmopathy. TCRdb re-analysed the multiplex PCR reads in MiXCR, keeping a single row per CDR3 protein. The sample lists about 290,000 distinct CDR3 sequences; approximately 15% were seen once. Sample: blood. Every receptor here comes from a woman aged 40 to 49 with Graves' hyperthyroidism. Both conserved end residues are part of each CDR3. The D gene is left open where the match is weak. Part of the rows lack a size; the others show once, few, many or a class for expanded clones.

many	TRBV2	TRBJ2-1	TRBD2	CASKYRAGTSRNEQFF	TGTGCCAGCAAGTATCGGGCCGGGACTAGCAGGAATGAGCAGTTCTTC
many	TRBV13	TRBJ2-7	TRBD1	CASSDRDRNPYEQYF	TGTGCCAGCAGCGACCGGGACAGGAATCCCTACGAGCAGTACTTC
many	TRBV27	TRBJ2-1	TRBD1	CASGKGQDVYNEQFF	TGTGCCAGCGGAAAGGGACAGGACGTCTACAATGAGCAGTTCTTC
many	TRBV2	TRBJ2-2	TRBD2	CASRQTSGPGELFF	TGTGCCAGCAGACAGACTAGCGGCCCCGGGGAGCTGTTTTTT
many	TRBV20-1	TRBJ2-1	-	CSARDAGRSSYNEQFF	TGCAGTGCTAGAGATGCGGGTCGTAGCTCCTACAATGAGCAGTTCTTC
many	TRBV7-2	TRBJ2-1	TRBD2	CASRRLAGSYNEQFF	TGTGCCAGCAGGAGGCTAGCGGGCTCCTACAATGAGCAGTTCTTC
-	TRBV12-3/TRBV12-4	TRBJ2-7	TRBD1	CASSFPGQGTYEQYF	TGTGCCAGCAGTTTTCCGGGACAGGGCACCTACGAGCAGTACTTC
many	TRBV10-3	TRBJ2-1	TRBD1	CAISEGYGTVNNEQFF	TGTGCCATCAGTGAAGGTTACGGGACAGTCAACAATGAGCAGTTCTTC
many	TRBV12-5	TRBJ1-3	-	CASGGTDASSGNTIYF	TGTGCTAGTGGGGGGACGGATGCTAGCTCTGGAAACACCATATATTTT
-	TRBV7-2	TRBJ1-6	TRBD1	CASSLIRGPYNSPLHF	TGTGCCAGCAGCTTAATAAGGGGGCCCTATAATTCACCCCTCCACTTT
-	TRBV2	TRBJ2-3	TRBD1	CASKSILGTEF	TGTGCCAGCAAGAGTATCCTCGGGACAGAATTT
many	TRBV6-6	TRBJ1-1	-	CASSYQGTRNTEAFF	TGTGCCAGCAGTTACCAGGGAACGCGGAACACTGAAGCTTTCTTT
few	TRBV6-1	TRBJ2-3	-	CASTDSTDTQYF	TGTGCCAGCACGGACTCCACAGATACGCAGTATTTT
many	TRBV6-1	TRBJ1-5	TRBD1	CASSGEQGAQPQHF	TGTGCCAGCAGTGGAGAGCAGGGGGCACAGCCCCAGCATTTT
few	TRBV25-1	TRBJ2-5	-	CASSELGETQYF	TGTGCCAGCAGTGAATTGGGAGAGACCCAGTACTTC
many	TRBV5-5	TRBJ2-7	-	CASSSMGSHYEQYF	TGTGCCAGCAGTTCAATGGGCAGCCACTACGAGCAGTACTTC
many	TRBV10-3	TRBJ2-5	-	CAISESSGQETQYF	TGTGCCATCAGTGAATCCTCGGGGCAAGAGACCCAGTACTTC
many	TRBV2	TRBJ2-7	-	CASSEVGPVYEQYF	TGTGCCAGCAGTGAAGTAGGACCTGTCTACGAGCAGTACTTC
many	TRBV27	TRBJ2-1	-	CASSPLEGGRDNEQFF	TGTGCCAGCAGTCCCCTCGAGGGGGGGCGGGACAATGAGCAGTTCTTC